Listed here are 26 T cell receptor beta chains from one sample, sequenced in a study of T cell responses to AZD1222 COVID-19 vaccine. Sequencing was performed with immunoSEQ multiplex PCR; in TCRdb, only in-frame clones are kept and a portion is missing. The data show 150,000 to 200,000 clones, approximately 92% seen once. Sequencing was performed on peripheral blood, taken on day 0 of AZD1222 vaccination. The receptors originated from an adult in good health.

This sequence joins TRBV28 and TRBJ1-2; the D gene is possibly TRBD1 (5 bases). The CDR3 is 15 amino acids. Germline values: CDR1 MDHEN, CDR2 SYDVKM. V was shortened by 3 bases and J by 4 bases, with 15 bases between the two germline ends. For the CDR3, the DNA is TGTGCCAGCAGTTTGCCATCGGCTGGGGGCTATGGCTACACCTTC. Translating it yields CASSLPSAGGYGYTF.

This chain links TRBV19 with TRBJ1-2, with TRBD1 matching 9 bases. Trimming cost V 5 bases and J 5 bases; bases outside gene matches: 6. The germline CDR1 and CDR2 sequences are LNHDA and SQIVND (reference sequence). The CDR3 has 14 residues. The CDR3 DNA sequence: TGTGCCAGTAGTGTCCAGACAGGGGGGTATGGCTACACCTTC. This encodes CASSVQTGGYGYTF.

The chain joins TRBV24-1 to TRBJ2-3; D ambiguous. Looked up from germline, CDR1 is KGHDR and CDR2 is SFDVKD. The CDR3 length is 14 residues. Trimming stripped 3 bases from V and 0 bases from J, with 6 bases between. The CDR3 DNA sequence: TGTGCCACCAGTGATCGGGTCAGCACAGATACGCAGTATTTT. Its protein is CATSDRVSTDTQYF.

The rearrangement uses TRBV5-8 and TRBJ1-4; D gene uncertain. Trimming took off 0 bases at V and 7 bases at J, with 4 bases between the two ends. In germline, CDR1 is SGHTS, CDR2 YDEGEE. The CDR3 extends over 12 amino acids. The CDR3 here is CASSLVPEKLFF. The CDR3 nucleotides read TGTGCCAGCAGCTTGGTGCCTGAAAAACTGTTTTTT.

The rearrangement uses TRBV5-1 and TRBJ1-4; D is perhaps TRBD1 (5 bases). CDR1 is SGHRS, CDR2 YFSETQ, per germline. The CDR3 extends over 15 amino acids. The V gene lost 4 bases and the J gene lost 5 bases, with 15 bases spanning the gap. CDR3 residues: CASSLGAGSNEKLFF. CDR3 sequence (DNA): TGCGCCAGCAGCCTTGGGGCAGGGTCGAATGAAAAACTGTTTTTT.

CDR3 residues: CATSRDLSGSHYGYTF. CDR3 DNA: TGTGCCACCAGCAGAGATCTCTCGGGGAGTCACTATGGCTACACCTTC. The chain is built from TRBV15 and TRBJ1-2; D not resolved. There are 16 residues in the CDR3. With 0 bases removed from V and 3 bases from J, the gap between germline ends came to 14 bases. The germline gives CDR1 LNHNV, CDR2 YYDKDF (reference sequence).

J is TRBJ2-7 and V is TRBV29-1; 11 nucleotides match TRBD2. Losses at the gene ends were 7 bases for V and 2 bases for J; bases not matched to a gene: 4. In germline, CDR1 is SQVTM, CDR2 ANQGSEA. The CDR3 loop spans 13 amino acids. Written as DNA, the CDR3 is TGCAGCGCTAAGACTAGCGGGACCTACGAGCAGTACTTC. Translating gives CSAKTSGTYEQYF.

This rearrangement joins TRBV3-1 (or the pseudogene TRBV3-2) to TRBJ1-5; D remains ambiguous. CDR1 and CDR2 (germline): LGHDT, YNNKEL (reference sequence). V dropped 4 bases and J dropped 2 bases, with 15 bases sitting between them. This CDR3 region has 16 residues. CDR3 residues: CASSPDPFPGNQPQHF. As DNA, the CDR3 is TGTGCCAGCAGCCCGGACCCGTTCCCTGGCAATCAGCCCCAGCATTTT.

The rearrangement links TRBV7-9 to TRBJ2-2, with D possibly TRBD1 on 7 matching bases. The V and J ends lost 10 bases and 2 bases respectively, with 11 bases between them. The CDR3 spans 13 residues. Germline assignment: CDR1 SEHNR and CDR2 FQNEAQ (reference sequence). CDR3 protein: CATQGGNTGELFF. In DNA, the CDR3 is TGTGCCACCCAGGGGGGCAACACCGGGGAGCTGTTTTTT.

This clone has only one observation. This chain uses TRBV28 with TRBJ2-3; D unclear. Deletions cut 1 base from V and 2 bases from J, with 7 bases between. CDR1 MDHEN and CDR2 SYDVKM come from the germline V gene. The CDR3 covers 14 residues. In DNA, the CDR3 is TGTGCCAGCAGTTTATTCCCAGACACAGATACGCAGTATTTT. Protein: CASSLFPDTDTQYF. Combining the CDR3 with reference TRBV28 and TRBJ2-3 gives the whole variable domain DVKVTQSSRYLVKRTGEKVFLECVQDMDHENMFWYRQDPGLGLRLIYFSYDVKMKEKGDIPEGYSVSREKKERFSLILESASTNQTSMYLCASSLFPDTDTQYFGPGTRLTVL.

V gene TRBV4-1 combines with J gene TRBJ2-2; TRBD1 agrees at 7 bases. Looked up from germline, CDR1 is MGHRA and CDR2 is YSYEKL. The V and J ends lost 2 bases and 6 bases, in that order; junction bases with no gene match: 15. The CDR3 sequence is 18 residues long. The chain's CDR3 is CASSQNAMVTGKSGELFF. CDR3 nucleotide sequence: TGCGCCAGCAGCCAAAACGCAATGGTGACAGGGAAGTCCGGGGAGCTGTTTTTT.

The chain uses TRBV28 and TRBJ1-2, with D perhaps TRBD1 (6 bases). CDR3 length equals 14 residues. V lost 2 bases and J 3 bases, leaving 10 bases between the germline ends. Germline V CDR1 and CDR2: MDHEN, SYDVKM. The CDR3 sequence: CASSLRGADYGYTF. The DNA for the CDR3 is TGTGCCAGCAGTTTAAGGGGGGCTGACTATGGCTACACCTTC.

The table lists this clone with a count of one. This CDR3 is CASSQEAGATEAFF. The CDR3 region has the DNA TGTGCCAGCTCCCAGGAGGCAGGAGCCACTGAAGCTTTCTTT. The V and J genes are TRBV18 and TRBJ1-1; the D is unclear. Germline CDR1 KGHSH, CDR2 LQKENI. With 6 bases removed from V and 4 bases from J, the gap between germline ends came to 15 bases. The CDR3 is 14 amino acids.

The rearrangement links TRBV18 to TRBJ1-1; D remains unclear. The CDR3 extends over 14 amino acids. Trimming removed 3 bases from V and 1 base from J, with 9 bases in between. CDR1 KGHSH and CDR2 LQKENI come from the germline V gene. This CDR3 reads CASSPGSENTEAFF. The CDR3 region has the DNA TGTGCCAGCTCACCTGGGTCGGAGAACACTGAAGCTTTCTTT.

This clone was observed once. The rearrangement links TRBV3-1 (or the pseudogene TRBV3-2) to TRBJ2-4, with D perhaps matching TRBD1 or TRBD2 (5 bases each). The CDR3 contains 15 residues. Germline V gives CDR1 LGHDT, CDR2 YNNKEL (reference sequence). Trimming shortened V by 7 bases and J by 4 bases, and 17 bases separated the two germline ends. CDR3 loop: CASIRHRDGKNIQYF. The CDR3, as DNA: TGTGCCAGCATACGACACCGGGACGGGAAAAACATTCAGTACTTC.

The sample holds a few counts of this clone. The chain employs TRBV3-1 (or the pseudogene TRBV3-2) and TRBJ2-5; tentative D call: TRBD1 (5 bases). Between the trimmed V and J ends, which lost 2 bases and 1 base, there was a span of 11 bases. This CDR3 has 15 residues. Germline V gene data show CDR1 as LGHDT and CDR2 as YNNKEL (reference sequence). The CDR3 here is CASSQRRTLQETQYF. CDR3 in DNA: TGTGCCAGCAGCCAAAGAAGGACACTCCAAGAGACCCAGTACTTC.

This clone occurred once. The chain couples TRBV7-8 to TRBJ2-7, with D possibly matching TRBD1 (5 bases). This CDR3 has 14 residues. V was shortened by 7 bases and J by 6 bases, with 19 bases between the two germline ends. Germline assignment: CDR1 SGHVS and CDR2 FQNEAQ. The CDR3 is CASIPPQGKPEQYF. CDR3 nucleotides: TGTGCCAGCATCCCCCCGCAGGGTAAGCCCGAGCAGTACTTC.

The chain employs TRBV27 and TRBJ2-3; 13 bases are a match to TRBD2. CDR3 length: 18 amino acids. Germline V gene sequence: CDR1 MNHEY, CDR2 SMNVEV (reference sequence). The V gene end was trimmed by 9 bases and the J gene end by 2 bases; junction bases not matched to a gene: 14. The CDR3 coding sequence is TGTGCCAGTTGGGGACTAGCGGGACCCAAACCATTCACAGATACGCAGTATTTT. It yields the protein CASWGLAGPKPFTDTQYF.

This rearrangement joins TRBV3-1 (or the pseudogene TRBV3-2) to TRBJ2-1; maybe TRBD2 (5 bases). Germline lookup yields CDR1 LGHDT and CDR2 YNNKEL (reference sequence). The germline V and J ends were trimmed by 4 bases and 4 bases, with 11 bases remaining between them. The CDR3 spans 14 residues. The CDR3 region is CASSPWGEYNEQFF. CDR3 nucleotides: TGTGCCAGCAGCCCCTGGGGAGAATACAATGAGCAGTTCTTC.

J is TRBJ2-7 and V is TRBV3-1 (or the pseudogene TRBV3-2); D perhaps matches TRBD1 (6 bases). CDR1 LGHDT and CDR2 YNNKEL come from the germline V gene (reference sequence). Trimming pared 6 bases from V and 4 bases from J, leaving 16 bases between. CDR3 length equals 14 residues. The chain's CDR3 is CASRPQTGSYEQYF. The CDR3, as DNA: TGTGCCAGCAGACCCCAAACAGGGTCGTACGAGCAGTACTTC.

CDR3 in DNA: TGTGCCAGCAGCTCTACCACAAAAGACACTGAAGCTTTCTTT. Translating it yields CASSSTTKDTEAFF. V and J are TRBV5-4 and TRBJ1-1; no clear D. The ends were cut back, 3 bases at V and 3 bases at J, with 12 bases in the middle. Per the germline V gene, CDR1 is SGHNT and CDR2 is YYREEE (reference sequence). The CDR3 extends over 14 amino acids.

The V and J genes are TRBV20-1 and TRBJ2-1; no firm D call. In germline, CDR1 is DFQATT, CDR2 SNEGSKA (reference sequence). V was trimmed by 6 bases and J by 10 bases, leaving 13 bases between them. The CDR3 sequence is 11 residues long. CDR3 sequence reads: CSAVLEWEQFF. Here the CDR3 DNA reads TGCAGTGCGGTCTTAGAATGGGAGCAGTTCTTC.

The V gene is TRBV10-2, the J gene TRBJ2-5, with 11 nucleotides matching TRBD2. The CDR3 runs to 14 residues. The junction had 1 base not matched to a gene; V was cut back by 6 bases and J by 1 base. The germline V gene encodes CDR1 WSHSY and CDR2 SAAADI. CDR3 nucleotides: TGCGCCAGCAGCCTAGCGGGGGGCCAAGAGACCCAGTACTTC. It encodes CASSLAGGQETQYF.

V gene TRBV14 combines with J gene TRBJ1-1; D ambiguous. V lost 8 bases, J lost 0 bases, and 19 bases lay in between. CDR3 length: 16 residues. Germline V gene lookup returns CDR1 SGHDN and CDR2 FVKESK. CDR3 in DNA: TGTGCCAGCTCTGAGGGCGTCTTCTTCATGAACACTGAAGCTTTCTTT. This gives the protein CASSEGVFFMNTEAFF.

This clone has a single count. The CDR3, as DNA: TGTGCCAGCCGTCGGGACAGCCTGGGGTATGGCTACACCTTC. Translated, it gives CASRRDSLGYGYTF. The rearrangement links TRBV6-5 to TRBJ1-2, with 7 bases matching TRBD1. The length of the CDR3 is 14 residues. Germline CDR1 is MNHEY and CDR2 is SVGAGI. The V and J ends lost 8 bases and 5 bases, in that order; junction bases with no gene match: 11.

The chain carries TRBV27 and TRBJ2-1; D tentatively reads TRBD1 or TRBD2 (6 bases each). This CDR3 spans 17 amino acids. Per germline, CDR1 MNHEY and CDR2 SMNVEV (reference sequence). V shed 3 bases and J shed 2 bases, with 17 bases lying between them. This CDR3 is CASSFYWRGRTYNEQFF. The CDR3 coding sequence is TGTGCCAGCAGTTTCTATTGGAGGGGGAGGACCTACAATGAGCAGTTCTTC.